The text below deals with one TCR beta chain. Its target is not known. This record belongs to a study of T-cell memory formation after mild COVID-19. Study summary: Across donors, TCR clusters were largely donor specific. Findings and caveats of the study: Whereas later expanders leaned CD4+, clones contracting day 15 to 85 showed a balanced CD4/CD8 makeup.

Trimming stripped 3 bases from V and 4 bases from J, with 16 bases between. This CDR3 is 16 amino acids long. Libraries for TCRalpha and TCRbeta carried sample barcodes and unique molecular identifiers via 5'RACE. TCRdb redid the calling of the 5' RACE reads with MiXCR, one entry per CDR3 protein. The data contain about 84,000 distinct CDR3 sequences, approximately 15% of them singletons. This clonotype originated in an adult woman who had mild COVID-19 (a few samples of this study predate the infection). Cell type and time point are not known. What was sequenced was PBMCs or a T cell subset sorted from them (not recorded which). The genes are TRBV12-3 or TRBV12-4 and TRBJ1-3; D is perhaps TRBD1 (6 bases). The CDR3 is CASSFSRRQVGNTIYF. CDR3 coding DNA: TGTGCCAGCAGTTTTAGTAGGAGACAGGTCGGAAACACCATATATTTT.